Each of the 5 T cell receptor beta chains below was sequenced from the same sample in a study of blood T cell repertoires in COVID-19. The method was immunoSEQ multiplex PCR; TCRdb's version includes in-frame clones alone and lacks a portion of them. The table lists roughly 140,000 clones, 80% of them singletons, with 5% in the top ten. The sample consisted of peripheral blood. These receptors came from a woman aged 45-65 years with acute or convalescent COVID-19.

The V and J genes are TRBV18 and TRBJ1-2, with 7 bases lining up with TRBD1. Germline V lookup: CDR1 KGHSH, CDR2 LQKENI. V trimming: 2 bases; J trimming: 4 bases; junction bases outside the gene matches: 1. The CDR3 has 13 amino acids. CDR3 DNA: TGTGCCAGCTCACCAGGGACAGCCTATGGCTACACCTTC. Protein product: CASSPGTAYGYTF.

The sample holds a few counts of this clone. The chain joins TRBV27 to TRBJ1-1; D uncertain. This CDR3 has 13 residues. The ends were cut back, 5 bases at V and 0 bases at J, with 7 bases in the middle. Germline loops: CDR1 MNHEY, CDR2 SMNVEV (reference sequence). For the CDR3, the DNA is TGTGCCAGCAGTGGGAGGTTGAACACTGAAGCTTTCTTT. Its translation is CASSGRLNTEAFF.

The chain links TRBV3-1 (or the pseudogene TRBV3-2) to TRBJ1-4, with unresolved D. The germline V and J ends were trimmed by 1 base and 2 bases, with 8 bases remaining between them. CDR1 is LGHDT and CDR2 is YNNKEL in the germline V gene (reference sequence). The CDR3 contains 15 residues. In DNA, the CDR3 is TGTGCCAGCAGCCAAGCGCCGGGGACTAATGAAAAACTGTTTTTT. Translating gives CASSQAPGTNEKLFF.

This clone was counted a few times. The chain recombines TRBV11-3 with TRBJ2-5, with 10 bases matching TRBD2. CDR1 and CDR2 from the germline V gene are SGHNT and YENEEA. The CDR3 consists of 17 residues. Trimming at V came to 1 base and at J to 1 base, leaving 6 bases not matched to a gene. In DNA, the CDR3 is TGTGCCAGCAGCTTAGGATCGCTAGCGGGGGCCCAAGAGACCCAGTACTTC. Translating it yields CASSLGSLAGAQETQYF.

The CDR3 nucleotides are TGTGCCACCAGCAGTTCCGGGACAGGGCCTAATCAGCCCCAGCATTTT. Protein product: CATSSSGTGPNQPQHF. The gene calls are TRBV15 and TRBJ1-5, with TRBD1 matching over 9 bases. This CDR3 comprises 16 residues. Germline lookup yields CDR1 LNHNV and CDR2 YYDKDF (reference sequence). Losses at the gene ends were 3 bases for V and 4 bases for J; bases not matched to a gene: 7.